This T cell receptor (beta chain) was profiled in a study of blood T cell repertoires in COVID-19. CDR3 length: 14 residues. Germline lookup yields CDR1 MGHDK and CDR2 SYGVNS. The V gene end was trimmed by 3 bases and the J gene end by 4 bases; junction bases not matched to a gene: 2. Under the authors' procedure: Using reference gene primer amplification, nucleated cell counts were estimated. Generated by immunoSEQ multiplex PCR, the TCRdb table keeps only in-frame clones and is missing some. Clone size and V and J calls were adopted from that table, with D and trimming inferred from the DNA. The sample gives approximately 150,000 clones, around 83% of which show up once; under 6.5% is in the top ten.

The material sequenced was peripheral blood. This receptor was identified in a woman aged 50 to 60 with COVID-19, enrolled during active disease. The chain couples TRBV25-1 to TRBJ2-3, with TRBD2 matching 9 bases. CDR3 sequence reads: CASSEAGGSDTQYF. CDR3 DNA: TGTGCCAGCAGTGAGGCGGGGGGGTCAGATACGCAGTATTTT.